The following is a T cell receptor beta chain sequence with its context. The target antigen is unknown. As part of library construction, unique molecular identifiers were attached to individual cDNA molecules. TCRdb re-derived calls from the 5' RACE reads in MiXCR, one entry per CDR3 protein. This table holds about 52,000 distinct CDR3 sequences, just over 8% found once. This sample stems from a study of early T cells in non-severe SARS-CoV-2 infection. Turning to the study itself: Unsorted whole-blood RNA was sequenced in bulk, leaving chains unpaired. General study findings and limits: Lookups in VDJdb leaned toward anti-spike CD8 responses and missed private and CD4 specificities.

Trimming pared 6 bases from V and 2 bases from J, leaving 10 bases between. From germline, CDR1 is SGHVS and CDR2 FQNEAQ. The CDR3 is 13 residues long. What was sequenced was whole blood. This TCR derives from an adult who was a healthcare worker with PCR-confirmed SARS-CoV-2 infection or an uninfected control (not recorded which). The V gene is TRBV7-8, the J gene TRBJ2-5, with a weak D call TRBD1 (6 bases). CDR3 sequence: CASRWTVQETQYF. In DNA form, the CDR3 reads TGTGCCAGCAGGTGGACAGTTCAAGAGACCCAGTACTTC.